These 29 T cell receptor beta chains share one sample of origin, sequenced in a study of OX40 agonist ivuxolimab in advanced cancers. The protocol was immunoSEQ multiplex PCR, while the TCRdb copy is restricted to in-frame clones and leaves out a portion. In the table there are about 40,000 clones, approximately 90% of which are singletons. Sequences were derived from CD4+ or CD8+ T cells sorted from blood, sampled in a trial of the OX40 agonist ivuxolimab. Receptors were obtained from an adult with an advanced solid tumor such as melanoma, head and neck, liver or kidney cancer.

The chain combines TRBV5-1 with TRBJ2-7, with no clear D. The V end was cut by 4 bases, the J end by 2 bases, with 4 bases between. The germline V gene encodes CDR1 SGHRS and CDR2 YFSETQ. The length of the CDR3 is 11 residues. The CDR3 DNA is TGCGCCAGCAGCGCGACCTACGAGCAGTACTTC. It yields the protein CASSATYEQYF.

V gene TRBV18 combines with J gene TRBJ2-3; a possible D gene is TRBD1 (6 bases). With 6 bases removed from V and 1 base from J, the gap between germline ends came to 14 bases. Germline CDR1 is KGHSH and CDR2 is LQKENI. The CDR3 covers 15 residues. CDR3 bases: TGTGCCAGCTCGAGTCAGGGGTACGGCACAGATACGCAGTATTTT. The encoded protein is CASSSQGYGTDTQYF. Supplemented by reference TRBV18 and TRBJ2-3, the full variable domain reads NAGVMQNPRHLVRRRGQEARLRCSPMKGHSHVYWYRQLPEEGLKFMVYLQKENIIDESGMPKERFSAEFPKEGPSILRIQQVVRGDSAAYFCASSSQGYGTDTQYFGPGTRLTVL.

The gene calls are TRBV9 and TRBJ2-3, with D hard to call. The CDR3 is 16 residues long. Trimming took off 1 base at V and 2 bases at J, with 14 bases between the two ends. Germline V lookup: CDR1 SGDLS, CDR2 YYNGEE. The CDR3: CASSVFPVGSTDTQYF. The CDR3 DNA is TGTGCCAGCAGCGTATTCCCAGTGGGGTCCACAGATACGCAGTATTTT.

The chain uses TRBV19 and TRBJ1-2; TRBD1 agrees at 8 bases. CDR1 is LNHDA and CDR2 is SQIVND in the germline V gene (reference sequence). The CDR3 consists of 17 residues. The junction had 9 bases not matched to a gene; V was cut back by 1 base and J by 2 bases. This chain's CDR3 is CASSIALGTGENYGYTF. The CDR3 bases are TGTGCCAGTAGTATAGCGCTCGGGACAGGAGAAAACTATGGCTACACCTTC.

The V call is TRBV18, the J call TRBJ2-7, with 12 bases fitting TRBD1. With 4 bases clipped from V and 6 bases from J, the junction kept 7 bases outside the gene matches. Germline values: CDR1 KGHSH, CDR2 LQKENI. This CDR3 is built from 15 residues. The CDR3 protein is CASSQGDRGLSEQYF. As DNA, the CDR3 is TGTGCCAGCTCACAAGGGGACAGGGGGCTAAGCGAGCAGTACTTC.

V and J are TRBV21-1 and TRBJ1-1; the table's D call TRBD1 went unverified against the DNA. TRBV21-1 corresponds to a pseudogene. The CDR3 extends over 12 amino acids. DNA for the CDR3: TGTGCCAGCAGCGCCCGACAGCCTGAAGCTTTCTTT. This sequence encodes CASSARQPEAFF.

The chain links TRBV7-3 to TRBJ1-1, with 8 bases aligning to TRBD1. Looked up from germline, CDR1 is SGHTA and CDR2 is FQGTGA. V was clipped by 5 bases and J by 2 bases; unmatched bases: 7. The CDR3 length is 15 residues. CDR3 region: CASSLSPGGNTEAFF. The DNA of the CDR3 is TGTGCCAGCAGCCTGTCGCCAGGGGGCAACACTGAAGCTTTCTTT.

CDR3 coding DNA: TGTGCCAGCAGCTCAACCGGGACAGACAATCAGCCCCAGCATTTT. It translates to CASSSTGTDNQPQHF. V is TRBV7-2 and J is TRBJ1-5; 7 positions match TRBD1. The CDR3 spans 15 residues. Germline V gives CDR1 SGHTA, CDR2 FQGNSA. V gave up 4 bases and J gave up 3 bases; unmatched junction bases: 6. Full variable domain (rest looked up from reference TRBV7-2 and TRBJ1-5): GAGVSQSPSNKVTEKGKDVELRCDPISGHTALYWYRQSLGQGLEFLIYFQGNSAPDKSGLPSDRFSAERTGGSVSTLTIQRTQQEDSAVYLCASSSTGTDNQPQHFGDGTRLSIL.

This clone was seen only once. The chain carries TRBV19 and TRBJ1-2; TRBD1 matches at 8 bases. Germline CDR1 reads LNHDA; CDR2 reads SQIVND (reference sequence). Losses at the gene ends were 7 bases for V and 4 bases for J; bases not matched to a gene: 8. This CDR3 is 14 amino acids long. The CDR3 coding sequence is TGTGCCAGTAAGCAAATTACAGGGGGCTATGGCTACACCTTC. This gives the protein CASKQITGGYGYTF.

The CDR3 DNA follows: TGTGCCAGCAGCCCAGATTACGGGACTAGTCTAGAGACCCAGTACTTC. Its translation: CASSPDYGTSLETQYF. The chain recombines TRBV27 with TRBJ2-5, with TRBD2 matching 8 bases. Germline assignment: CDR1 MNHEY and CDR2 SMNVEV (reference sequence). The CDR3 totals 16 residues. V lost 6 bases to trimming and J lost 4 bases; unmatched junction nucleotides: 13.

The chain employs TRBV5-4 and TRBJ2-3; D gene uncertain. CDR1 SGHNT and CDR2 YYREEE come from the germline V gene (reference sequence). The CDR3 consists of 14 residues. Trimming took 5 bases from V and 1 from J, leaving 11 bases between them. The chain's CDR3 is CASSQRDGTDTQYF. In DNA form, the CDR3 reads TGTGCCAGCAGTCAACGTGACGGCACAGATACGCAGTATTTT. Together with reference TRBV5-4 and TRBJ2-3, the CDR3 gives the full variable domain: ETGVTQSPTHLIKTRGQQVTLRCSSQSGHNTVSWYQQALGQGPQFIFQYYREEENGRGNFPPRFSGLQFPNYSSELNVNALELDDSALYLCASSQRDGTDTQYFGPGTRLTVL.

The CDR3 DNA sequence: TGTGCCAGCAGTGAGTACCCAGAAGAAGGGACGAAATATGGCTACACCTTC. Its protein product is CASSEYPEEGTKYGYTF. J is TRBJ1-2 and V is TRBV6-1; a possible D gene is TRBD1 (5 bases). Trimming took off 3 bases at V and 5 bases at J, with 22 bases between the two ends. CDR1 and CDR2 from the germline V gene are MNHNS and SASEGT. The CDR3 is 17 amino acids.

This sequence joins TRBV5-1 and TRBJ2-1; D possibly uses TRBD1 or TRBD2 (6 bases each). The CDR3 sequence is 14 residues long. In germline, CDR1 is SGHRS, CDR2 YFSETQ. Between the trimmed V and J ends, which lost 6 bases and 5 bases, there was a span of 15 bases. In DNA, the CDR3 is TGCGCCAGCAAAAGTGGGGGGCTCCACAATGAGCAGTTCTTC. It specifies CASKSGGLHNEQFF.

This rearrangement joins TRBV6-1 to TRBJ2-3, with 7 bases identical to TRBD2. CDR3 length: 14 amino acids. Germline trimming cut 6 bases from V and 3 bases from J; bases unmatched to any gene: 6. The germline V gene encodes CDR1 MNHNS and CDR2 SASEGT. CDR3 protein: CASRERGPTDTQYF. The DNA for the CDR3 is TGTGCCAGCAGGGAGCGGGGCCCTACAGATACGCAGTATTTT.

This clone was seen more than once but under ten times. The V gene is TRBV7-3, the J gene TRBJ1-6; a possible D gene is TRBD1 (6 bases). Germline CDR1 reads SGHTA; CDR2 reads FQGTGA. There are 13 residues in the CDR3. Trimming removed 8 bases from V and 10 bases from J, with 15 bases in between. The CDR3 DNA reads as TGTGCCAGCGCCCGGGGGGCAAGGTCACCCCTCCACTTT. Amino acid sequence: CASARGARSPLHF.

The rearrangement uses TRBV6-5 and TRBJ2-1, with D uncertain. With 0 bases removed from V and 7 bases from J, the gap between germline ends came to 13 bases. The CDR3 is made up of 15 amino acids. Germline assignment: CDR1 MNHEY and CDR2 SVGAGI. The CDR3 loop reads CASSYSSPTINEQFF. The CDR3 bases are TGTGCCAGCAGTTACTCGAGCCCAACTATTAATGAGCAGTTCTTC.

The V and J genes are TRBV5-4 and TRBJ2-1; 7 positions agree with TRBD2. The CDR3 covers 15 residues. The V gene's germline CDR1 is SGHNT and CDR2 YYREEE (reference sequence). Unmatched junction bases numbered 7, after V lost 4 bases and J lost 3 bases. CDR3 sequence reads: CASSAGLTIYNEQFF. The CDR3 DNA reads TGTGCCAGCAGCGCGGGACTAACTATCTACAATGAGCAGTTCTTC.

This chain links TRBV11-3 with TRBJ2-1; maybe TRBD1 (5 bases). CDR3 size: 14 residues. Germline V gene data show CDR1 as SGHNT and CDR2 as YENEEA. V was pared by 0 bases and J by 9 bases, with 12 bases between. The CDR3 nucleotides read TGTGCCAGCAGCTTAGAGCAGGGTTTGGGTGAGCAGTTCTTC. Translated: CASSLEQGLGEQFF.

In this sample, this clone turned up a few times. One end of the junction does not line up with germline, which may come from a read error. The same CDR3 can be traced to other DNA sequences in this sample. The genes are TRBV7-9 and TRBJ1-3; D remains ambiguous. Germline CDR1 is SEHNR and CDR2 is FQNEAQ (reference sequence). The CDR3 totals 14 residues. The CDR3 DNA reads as TGTGCCAGCAGTTTAGACGGCTCTGGAAACACCATATATTTT. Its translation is CASSLDGSGNTIYF.

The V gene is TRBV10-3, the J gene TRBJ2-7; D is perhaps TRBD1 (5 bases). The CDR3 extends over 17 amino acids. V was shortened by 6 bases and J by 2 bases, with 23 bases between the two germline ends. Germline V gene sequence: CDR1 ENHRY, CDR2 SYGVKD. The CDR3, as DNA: TGTGCCATCAGGGGTGGGGCCGACAGCTTAGTTCCCTACGAGCAGTACTTC. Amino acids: CAIRGGADSLVPYEQYF.

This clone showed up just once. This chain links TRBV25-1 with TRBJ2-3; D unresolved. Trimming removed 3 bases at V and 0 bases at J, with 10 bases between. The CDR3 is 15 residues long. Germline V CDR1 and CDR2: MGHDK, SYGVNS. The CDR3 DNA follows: TGTGCCAGCAGTGAGCTGACGGGTAGCACAGATACGCAGTATTTT. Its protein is CASSELTGSTDTQYF.

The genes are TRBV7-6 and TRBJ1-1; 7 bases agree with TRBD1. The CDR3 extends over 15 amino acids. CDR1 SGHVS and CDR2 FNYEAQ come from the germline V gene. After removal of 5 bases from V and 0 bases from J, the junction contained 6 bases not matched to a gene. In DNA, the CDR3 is TGTGCCAGCAGCATAACGACAGGGATGAACACTGAAGCTTTCTTT. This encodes CASSITTGMNTEAFF.

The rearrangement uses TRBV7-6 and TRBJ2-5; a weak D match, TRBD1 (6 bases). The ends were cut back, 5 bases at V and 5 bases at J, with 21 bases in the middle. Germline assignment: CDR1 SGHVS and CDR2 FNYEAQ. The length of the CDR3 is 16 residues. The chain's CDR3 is CASSVSQGSSSETQYF. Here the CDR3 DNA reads TGTGCCAGCAGCGTGAGCCAGGGGAGTAGCAGTGAGACCCAGTACTTC.

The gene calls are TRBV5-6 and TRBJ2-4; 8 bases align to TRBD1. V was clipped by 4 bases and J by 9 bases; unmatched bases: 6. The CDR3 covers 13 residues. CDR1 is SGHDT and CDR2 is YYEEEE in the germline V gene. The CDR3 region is CASSEGQGIIQYF. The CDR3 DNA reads TGTGCCAGCAGCGAAGGACAGGGTATCATTCAGTACTTC.

Here the CDR3 DNA reads TGTGCCATCAACTCGGGGGGGCCCCAAGAGACCCAGTACTTC. Amino acids: CAINSGGPQETQYF. V is TRBV10-3 and J is TRBJ2-5; 8 bases match TRBD2. The CDR3 runs 14 residues. J lost 1 base, V lost 7 bases, and 5 bases had no gene match. CDR1 and CDR2 (germline): ENHRY, SYGVKD.

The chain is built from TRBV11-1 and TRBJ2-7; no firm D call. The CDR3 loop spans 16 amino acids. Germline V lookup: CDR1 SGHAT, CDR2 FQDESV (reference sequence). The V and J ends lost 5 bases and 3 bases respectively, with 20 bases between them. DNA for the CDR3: TGTGCCAGCAGCCGGAGTGGGCAGTCCCCCTACTACGAGCAGTACTTC. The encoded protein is CASSRSGQSPYYEQYF.

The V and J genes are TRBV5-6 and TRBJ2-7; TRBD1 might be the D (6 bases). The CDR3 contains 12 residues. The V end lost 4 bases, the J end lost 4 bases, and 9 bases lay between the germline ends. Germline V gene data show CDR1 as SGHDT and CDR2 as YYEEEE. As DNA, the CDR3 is TGTGCCAGCAGCCTACAGGGTTACGAGCAGTACTTC. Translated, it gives CASSLQGYEQYF.

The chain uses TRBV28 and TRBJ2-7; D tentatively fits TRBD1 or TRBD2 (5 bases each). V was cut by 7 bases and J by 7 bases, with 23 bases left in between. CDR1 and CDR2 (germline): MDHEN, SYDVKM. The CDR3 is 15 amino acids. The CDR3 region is CASTSPGTGAGEQYF. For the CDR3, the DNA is TGTGCCAGCACCTCACCCGGGACGGGTGCAGGAGAGCAGTACTTC.

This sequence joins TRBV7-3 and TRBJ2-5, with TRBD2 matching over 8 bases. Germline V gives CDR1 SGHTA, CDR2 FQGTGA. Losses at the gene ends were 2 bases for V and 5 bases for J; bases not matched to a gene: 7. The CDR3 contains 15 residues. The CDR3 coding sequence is TGTGCCAGCAGCTTAGCGGGGGGCCTTCGGGAGACCCAGTACTTC. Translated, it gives CASSLAGGLRETQYF. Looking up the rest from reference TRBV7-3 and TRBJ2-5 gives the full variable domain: GAGVSQTPSNKVTEKGKYVELRCDPISGHTALYWYRQSLGQGPEFLIYFQGTGAADDSGLPNDRFFAVRPEGSVSTLKIQRTERGDSAVYLCASSLAGGLRETQYFGPGTRLLVL.